This T cell receptor (beta chain) is drawn from a study of blood T cell repertoires in COVID-19. The V and J ends lost 6 bases and 9 bases respectively, with 19 bases between them. This CDR3 has 15 residues. Germline V CDR1 and CDR2: SGHDT, YYEEEE. The assay was immunoSEQ multiplex PCR, and TCRdb's table has in-frame clones only and misses some. Of under 200,000 clones in the sample, roughly 80% were seen once. The rearrangement joins TRBV5-6 to TRBJ1-6; D is perhaps TRBD1 (5 bases). The origin of this receptor is a man aged 50 to 59 who had recovered from COVID-19. Sample: PBMCs or T cells enriched from blood (not recorded which). In nucleotides, the CDR3 is TGTGCCAGCAACTCCGATAGGGGAAGGGTTTCACCCCTCCACTTT. Protein sequence: CASNSDRGRVSPLHF.